The rows below give T cell receptor beta chains drawn from one sample of a study of T cell changes during pregnancy in multiple sclerosis. Some clones are missing from TCRdb's copy, which holds only in-frame ones; the method was immunoSEQ multiplex PCR. The table lists approximately 68,000 clones, 91% of them singletons. Source: peripheral blood, taken in the third trimester of pregnancy. The receptors stem from a female donor in good health, enrolled as a control in a pregnancy study. Both conserved end residues are part of each CDR3. Fields, in order: clone size, D gene, J gene, V gene, CDR3 DNA, CDR3 protein. A D gene is named only where the DNA matches it firmly. The size entry is marked missing in some rows and otherwise reads once, few, many or a size class.

>.|.|TRBJ1-2|TRBV30
TGTGCCTGGAGCCTACCGGGAGGAGGGAGGAACTATGGCTACACCTTC
CAWSLPGGGRNYGYTF
>.|.|TRBJ1-6|TRBV29-1
TGCAGCGTTGGAACAGGGCAAAGGGATTCACCCCTCCACTTT
CSVGTGQRDSPLHF
>.|.|TRBJ1-5|TRBV5-1
TGCGCCAGCAGCTTGAGCGGGCTTACTGGCAATCAGCCCCAGCATTTT
CASSLSGLTGNQPQHF
>.|TRBD1|TRBJ2-7|TRBV6-1
TGTGCCAGCACTTGGGACAGGGGGCAGGGCGAGCAGTACTTC
CASTWDRGQGEQYF
>.|TRBD1|TRBJ1-1|TRBV6-5
TGTGCCAGCAGGGAACAGGGGGCCAACACTGAAGCTTTCTTT
CASREQGANTEAFF
>.|TRBD1|TRBJ1-4|TRBV28
TGTGCCAGCACCCGCACAGGGGCTGCAACTAATGAAAAACTGTTTTTT
CASTRTGAATNEKLFF
>.|.|TRBJ1-1|TRBV30
TGTGCCTGGAGTGTTCGGGGGAAGGGCACTGAAGCTTTCTTT
CAWSVRGKGTEAFF
>.|TRBD1|TRBJ1-6|TRBV6-6
TGTGCCAGCAGTTCTGGACAGGCTGACTATAATTCACCCCTCCACTTT
CASSSGQADYNSPLHF
>.|.|TRBJ1-1|TRBV5-1
TGCGCCAGCAGCTTGGTGAGTTCCCGGAGATTGAACACTGAAGCTTTCTTT
CASSLVSSRRLNTEAFF
>.|.|TRBJ1-1|TRBV4-1
TGCGCCAGCAGCCAAGTCCTGTTGAACACTGAAGCTTTCTTT
CASSQVLLNTEAFF
>.|TRBD1|TRBJ1-1|TRBV6-1
TGTGCCAGCAGTGAAGGAGGGACAGGGAACACTGAAGCTTTCTTT
CASSEGGTGNTEAFF
>.|.|TRBJ2-3|TRBV7-2
TGTGCCAGCAGCCCGGAAGGCAGGGGTTTTGATACGCAGTATTTT
CASSPEGRGFDTQYF
>.|.|TRBJ1-6|TRBV6-1
TGTGCCAGCAGTGAAGCATCAGGGTGGTCACCCCTCCACTTT
CASSEASGWSPLHF
>.|.|TRBJ2-7|TRBV9
TGTGCCAGCAGCGCGGACAGCTACTACGAGCAGTACTTC
CASSADSYYEQYF
>.|.|TRBJ2-3|TRBV4-3
TGCGCCAGCAGCCAAGAAATCCAGGGGACCGCAGATACGCAGTATTTT
CASSQEIQGTADTQYF
>.|TRBD1|TRBJ2-7|TRBV7-2
TGTGCCAGCAGCCCGACAGGGGACCTATCCTACGAGCAGTACTTC
CASSPTGDLSYEQYF
>.|.|TRBJ1-2|TRBV14
TGTGCCACCCGACAGGCCGCCTATGGCTACACCTTC
CATRQAAYGYTF
>few|.|TRBJ2-7|TRBV5-4
TGTGCCAGCAGCTGGACAAACTCCTACGAGCAGTACTTC
CASSWTNSYEQYF
>.|TRBD1|TRBJ1-1|TRBV6-5
TGTGCCAGCAGCCTAGCAGGGGGAGGCACTGAAGCTTTCTTT
CASSLAGGGTEAFF
>.|TRBD1|TRBJ2-3|TRBV7-9
TGTGCCAGCAGCCTGACAGGGGACACAGATACGCAGTATTTT
CASSLTGDTDTQYF
>few|.|TRBJ1-5|TRBV6-5
TGTGCCAGCAGGCCTCTCAACTATCCGACTCAGCCCCAGCATTTT
CASRPLNYPTQPQHF
>once|.|TRBJ1-1|TRBV5-1
TGCGCCAGCAGCTGGAACAGGGTAATGAACACTGAAGCTTTCTTT
CASSWNRVMNTEAFF
>.|.|TRBJ1-3|TRBV5-1
TGCGCCAGCAGCTTCGCCGGGGAGTCTGGAAACACCATATATTTT
CASSFAGESGNTIYF
>.|.|TRBJ2-3|TRBV5-1
TGCGCCAGCAGCTTGGACGGGGTGGGAGATACGCAGTATTTT
CASSLDGVGDTQYF
>.|.|TRBJ1-6|TRBV6-1
TGTGCCAGCAGTGAAGCACGGCAGGGGTATTCACCCCTCCACTTT
CASSEARQGYSPLHF
>once|.|TRBJ1-6|TRBV15
TGTGCCACCACAAGCGCTCAAATTAATTCACCCCTCCACTTT
CATTSAQINSPLHF
>few|.|TRBJ1-6|TRBV5-6
TGTGCCAGCAGCTCCGGGGAGATACGTTCACCCCTCCACTTT
CASSSGEIRSPLHF
>.|.|TRBJ1-1|TRBV28
TGTGCCAGCAGCCATGCGGGGGCGACTGAAGCTTTCTTT
CASSHAGATEAFF
>few|TRBD1|TRBJ1-3|TRBV4-1
TGCGCCAGCAGCAAACCCAATCTGGGGACAGGTGGAAACACCATATATTTT
CASSKPNLGTGGNTIYF
>once|TRBD2|TRBJ2-5|TRBV2
TGTGCCAGCATATCCACTAGCGGGAGACAACAAGAGACCCAGTACTTC
CASISTSGRQQETQYF
>.|.|TRBJ2-3|TRBV27
TGTGCCAGCAGTTTAGCCCTGGGGCTGGATACGCAGTATTTT
CASSLALGLDTQYF
>.|TRBD1|TRBJ1-3|TRBV6-6
TGTGCCAGCAGCCCTGGGACAGCTAACCAACGGGACACCATATATTTT
CASSPGTANQRDTIYF
>.|TRBD1|TRBJ1-5|TRBV28
TGTGCCAGCAGTTTATTCGACGTCTGGGACAGTAGATTGAATAGCAATCAGCCCCAGCATTTT
CASSLFDVWDSRLNSNQPQHF
>.|.|TRBJ2-4|TRBV28
TGTGCCAGCACCTGGGGAGGTTTAGACATTCAGTACTTC
CASTWGGLDIQYF
>once|TRBD1|TRBJ2-5|TRBV7-2
TGTGCCAGCAGCATCCGGGACAGGGATGAGACCCAGTACTTC
CASSIRDRDETQYF
>.|.|TRBJ1-2|TRBV7-2
TGTGCCAGCAGCTCCTTGCGTCGCCCTAACTATGGCTACACCTTC
CASSSLRRPNYGYTF
>.|TRBD1|TRBJ1-2|TRBV7-9
TGTGCCAGCAGCTTAAGTACAGGGGGAGACTATGGCTACACCTTC
CASSLSTGGDYGYTF
>.|.|TRBJ1-1|TRBV19
TGTGCCAGTAGTAGACAGACCAACACTGAAGCTTTCTTT
CASSRQTNTEAFF
>.|.|TRBJ2-2|TRBV7-2
TGTGCCAGCAGCCCAGGGCGGAGTTGGGACGGGGAGCTGTTTTTT
CASSPGRSWDGELFF
>.|.|TRBJ2-2|TRBV29-1
TGCAGCGTTGAAACCGGGTCGGGCACCGGGGAGCTGTTTTTT
CSVETGSGTGELFF